The T cell receptor beta chain under discussion was sequenced for a study of CD8+CD57+ T cells in acquired aplastic anemia. Overall study results and limits: Patients and controls had in common 25 to 35 CD8+ CDR3 sequences. Patients were compared with controls for CD8+ Simpson's diversity, and no significant difference emerged.

Genomic DNA was employed as the template in profiling TCR beta VDJ and CDR3. A single record per CDR3 protein comes from TCRdb applying MiXCR to the reads. This sample has a few hundred thousand distinct CDR3 sequences; roughly 50% occur once, and the top ten carry 15% to 20%. For this clonotype: The antigen is not known.

Patients included in sequencing had previously demonstrated CD8+CD57+ cell expansion by flow cytometry. This CDR3 spans 13 amino acids. The germline CDR1 and CDR2 sequences are DFQATT and SNEGSKA (reference sequence). V was clipped by 5 bases and J by 8 bases; unmatched bases: 9. The clonotype was recovered from a human donor with aplastic anemia. Specimen: sorted CD4+, CD8+, or CD8+CD57+ T cells (not recorded which) from PBMCs. The rearrangement links TRBV20-1 to TRBJ1-1, with TRBD1 matching over 9 bases. In nucleotides, the CDR3 is TGCAGTGCTGTTCGGACAGGGGTAACGGAAGCTTTCTTT. Protein sequence: CSAVRTGVTEAFF.